These T cell receptor beta chains were read from a single sample in a study of shared clonotypes between healthy human individuals. Using immunoSEQ multiplex PCR, the repertoire was profiled, and TCRdb retains in-frame clones only, with some absent. The sample includes 2 million to 2.5 million clones, less than 95% seen only once; the top ten take roughly 1.1%. Material for sequencing was naive CD8+ T cells sorted from blood. These receptors all stem from a man aged 18 to 29 in good health. CDR3s include the opening cysteine and the closing phenylalanine or tryptophan. The D gene is left open where the match is weak. Clone size is stated in some rows and not others, as once, few, many or a class when expanded.

CDR3 | DNA | D | size | J | V
CASSQGRAGLADIMRGWQFF | TGCGCCAGCAGCCAAGGTCGAGCCGGACTAGCGGATATAATGAGGGGGTGGCAGTTCTTC | TRBD2 | - | TRBJ2-1 | TRBV4-1
CASSANREGGEKLFF | TGTGCCAGCAGTGCAAACAGGGAGGGGGGTGAAAAACTGTTTTTT | - | - | TRBJ1-4 | TRBV28
CASTGTGYEQYF | TGTGCCAGCACCGGGACTGGGTACGAGCAGTACTTC | - | once | TRBJ2-7 | TRBV6-6
CASSLGLASRLETQYF | TGTGCCAGCAGCCTCGGACTAGCGAGTCGGTTGGAGACCCAGTACTTC | TRBD2 | - | TRBJ2-5 | TRBV5-6
CASTQGLAGANTGELFF | TGCGCCAGCACCCAAGGACTAGCGGGAGCGAACACCGGGGAGCTGTTTTTT | TRBD2 | once | TRBJ2-2 | TRBV10-2
CASSQTGVSYNEQFF | TGTGCCAGCAGCCAGACGGGGGTCTCCTACAATGAGCAGTTCTTC | - | - | TRBJ2-1 | TRBV2
CASSLSGSNYGYTF | TGTGCCAGCAGCTTATCCGGATCTAACTATGGCTACACCTTC | - | - | TRBJ1-2 | TRBV7-9
CASSSDRGNHEQYF | TGTGCCAGCAGTTCGGACAGGGGAAACCACGAGCAGTACTTC | TRBD1 | - | TRBJ2-7 | TRBV27
CASSLQETQYF | TGTGCCAGCAGCTTACAGGAGACCCAGTACTTC | - | - | TRBJ2-5 | TRBV5-8
CASSSNTSPRGWETQYF | TGTGCCAGCAGCTCGAACACTTCCCCCCGCGGGTGGGAGACCCAGTACTTC | - | - | TRBJ2-5 | TRBV7-2
CASSYSKGRQKNEQFF | TGTGCCAGCAGTTACTCGAAGGGCCGACAGAAGAATGAGCAGTTCTTC | - | - | TRBJ2-1 | TRBV6-5
CASSQDPSPQGYEQFF | TGCGCCAGCAGCCAAGACCCTAGCCCGCAGGGGTATGAGCAGTTCTTC | - | - | TRBJ2-1 | TRBV4-3
CASTGTGGEAFF | TGCGCCAGCACGGGGACAGGGGGCGAAGCTTTCTTT | TRBD1 | once | TRBJ1-1 | TRBV10-2
CASSLEWTGDYEQYF | TGCGCCAGCAGCTTGGAATGGACAGGGGATTACGAGCAGTACTTC | TRBD1 | - | TRBJ2-7 | TRBV5-1
CASSGNDRELFF | TGCGCCAGCAGCGGAAACGACAGGGAACTGTTCTTC | TRBD1 | - | TRBJ2-1 | TRBV5-1
CASSLGQGTSEQYF | TGTGCCAGCAGCTTAGGGCAGGGAACCTCCGAGCAGTACTTC | - | - | TRBJ2-7 | TRBV7-9
CASSIDWTVVRLNTDEAFF | TGTGCCAGTAGTATAGACTGGACGGTAGTAAGATTGAACACTGACGAAGCTTTCTTT | - | - | TRBJ1-1 | TRBV19
CASSPPTDMNTEAFF | TGCGCCAGCAGCCCCCCCACGGATATGAACACTGAAGCTTTCTTT | - | - | TRBJ1-1 | TRBV4-1
CASRSWTSDVEQFF | TGTGCCAGCAGATCGTGGACTAGCGACGTTGAGCAGTTCTTC | TRBD2 | - | TRBJ2-1 | TRBV6-5
CASSDPGGVGDEQYF | TGTGCCAGCAGCGACCCTGGGGGGGTTGGCGACGAGCAGTACTTC | TRBD2 | - | TRBJ2-7 | TRBV9
CASSQDDGAGSGNTIYF | TGCGCCAGCAGCCAAGATGATGGGGCCGGCTCTGGAAACACCATATATTTT | - | - | TRBJ1-3 | TRBV4-1
CASLGQGAGNTIYF | TGTGCCAGTCTGGGACAGGGGGCTGGAAACACCATATATTTT | TRBD1 | few | TRBJ1-3 | TRBV6-1
CASSAEGGTDTQYF | TGCGCCAGCAGCGCGGAGGGGGGGACAGATACGCAGTATTTT | - | - | TRBJ2-3 | TRBV5-1
CASSRAIGTEAFF | TGTGCCAGCAGCAGGGCAATCGGCACTGAAGCTTTCTTT | - | - | TRBJ1-1 | TRBV6-1
CATSRDRGNDNEQFF | TGTGCCACCAGCAGAGACAGGGGAAATGACAATGAGCAGTTCTTC | - | - | TRBJ2-1 | TRBV15
CASSFRAGIEQYF | TGCGCCAGCAGCTTTAGAGCGGGGATCGAGCAGTACTTC | TRBD2 | once | TRBJ2-7 | TRBV5-1
CATSRDWTGEGETQYF | TGTGCCACCAGCAGAGACTGGACAGGGGAAGGGGAGACCCAGTACTTC | TRBD1 | - | TRBJ2-5 | TRBV15
CASSYSGGVQPQHF | TGTGCCAGCAGTTACTCGGGGGGAGTTCAGCCCCAGCATTTT | - | - | TRBJ1-5 | TRBV6-5
CASSPGLAALVEQFF | TGTGCCAGCAGCCCGGGACTAGCGGCCCTTGTTGAGCAGTTCTTC | TRBD2 | - | TRBJ2-1 | TRBV7-9
CASSEFSSSYTEAFF | TGTGCCAGCAGTGAATTTTCATCGAGTTACACTGAAGCTTTCTTT | - | - | TRBJ1-1 | TRBV2
CASSLAGVPHEQYF | TGTGCCAGCAGTCTAGCCGGGGTTCCCCACGAGCAGTACTTC | - | - | TRBJ2-7 | TRBV28
CATGQGHIGELFF | TGTGCCACTGGACAGGGACATATCGGGGAGCTGTTTTTT | TRBD1 | - | TRBJ2-2 | TRBV15
CASRRDRMDEQYF | TGTGCCAGCAGAAGGGACAGGATGGACGAGCAGTACTTC | TRBD1 | - | TRBJ2-7 | TRBV5-6
CSVGSETQYF | TGCAGCGTTGGTTCGGAGACCCAGTACTTC | - | - | TRBJ2-5 | TRBV29-1
CATSRDMFRLEPDRDRAGYTF | TGTGCCACCAGCAGAGATATGTTCCGATTAGAGCCGGATAGGGACAGGGCTGGCTACACCTTC | TRBD1 | - | TRBJ1-2 | TRBV15
CASSSRDRVGNEQFF | TGTGCCAGCAGTTCCCGGGACAGGGTGGGCAATGAGCAGTTCTTC | TRBD1 | - | TRBJ2-1 | TRBV28
CASSVGGPGPYLNEQFF | TGTGCCAGCAGCGTAGGAGGCCCAGGGCCTTACTTGAATGAGCAGTTCTTC | - | - | TRBJ2-1 | TRBV9
CASSRTSYEQYF | TGTGCCAGCAGCCGGACTAGCTACGAGCAGTACTTC | TRBD2 | - | TRBJ2-7 | TRBV5-4
CASSGGGDSYEQYF | TGTGCCAGCAGTGGCGGCGGGGACTCCTACGAGCAGTACTTC | - | once | TRBJ2-7 | TRBV2
CAWSAPGQGYEQYF | TGTGCCTGGAGTGCCCCGGGACAGGGCTACGAGCAGTACTTC | TRBD1 | - | TRBJ2-7 | TRBV30
CASSAPGTGLSVDTQYF | TGTGCCAGTAGTGCCCCCGGGACAGGGCTTTCGGTTGATACGCAGTATTTT | TRBD1 | - | TRBJ2-3 | TRBV19
CASSYGEREISYEQYF | TGTGCCAGCAGCTACGGGGAGCGGGAGATTTCCTACGAGCAGTACTTC | TRBD2 | - | TRBJ2-7 | TRBV6-5
CASSSSRDWQETQYF | TGTGCCAGCAGCTCCTCCAGGGACTGGCAAGAGACCCAGTACTTC | - | - | TRBJ2-5 | TRBV7-9
CASSIDLEFQGYTF | TGTGCCAGTAGTATAGATCTTGAATTTCAAGGCTACACCTTC | - | few | TRBJ1-2 | TRBV19